This T cell receptor (beta chain) was recorded in a study of Graves' ophthalmopathy and Graves' hyperthyroidism. The starting material, approximately 10 ml of fresh peripheral blood, provided the PBMCs. This clonotype occurred many times. Scientists amplified the TCR beta CDR3 regions from RNA transcripts. Investigators did first-round RT-PCR with HTBI primers, then second-round multiplex PCR. Using its own MiXCR run on the multiplex PCR reads, TCRdb lists one record per CDR3 protein. The sample holds 350,000 to 450,000 distinct CDR3 sequences, around 21% seen once. CDR1 KGHDR and CDR2 SFDVKD come from the germline V gene. There are 14 residues in the CDR3. Trimming pared 3 bases from V and 1 base from J, leaving 8 bases between.

The specimen was peripheral blood. The clonotype was recovered from a woman aged 18-30 years with stable Graves' hyperthyroidism. The chain links TRBV24-1 to TRBJ1-2; no clear D. CDR3 nucleotides: TGTGCCACCAGTGATGTACAAGTTAACTATGGCTACACCTTC. Translating gives CATSDVQVNYGYTF.